This TCR beta chain was captured by sequencing in a study of cytotoxic CD8 clonotypes in ibrutinib-treated CLL. About the study: For this cohort, patients were about a dozen relapsed/refractory and about 14 treatment-naive, while some 17 were IGHV unmutated. Whole-study results and caveats: Public clonotypes were seen rarely and were contracted or stable on treatment.

Germline V CDR1 and CDR2: MNHNY, SVGAGI (reference sequence). This CDR3 is 15 amino acids long. V was shortened by 6 bases and J by 3 bases, with 16 bases between the two germline ends. Some clones are missing from TCRdb's copy, which holds only in-frame ones; the method was immunoSEQ multiplex PCR. The table has fewer than 400,000 clones, roughly 71% seen once. Remarks on this clone: The target antigen is unknown.

The receptor's source is a human donor with chronic lymphocytic leukemia. This material consisted of PBMCs, taken after 36 months of ibrutinib treatment. V is TRBV6-6 and J is TRBJ2-3; D gene unclear. The CDR3 coding sequence is TGTGCCAGCAGCGTGGTCACCGAGCGAACAGATACGCAGTATTTT. Translated, it gives CASSVVTERTDTQYF.